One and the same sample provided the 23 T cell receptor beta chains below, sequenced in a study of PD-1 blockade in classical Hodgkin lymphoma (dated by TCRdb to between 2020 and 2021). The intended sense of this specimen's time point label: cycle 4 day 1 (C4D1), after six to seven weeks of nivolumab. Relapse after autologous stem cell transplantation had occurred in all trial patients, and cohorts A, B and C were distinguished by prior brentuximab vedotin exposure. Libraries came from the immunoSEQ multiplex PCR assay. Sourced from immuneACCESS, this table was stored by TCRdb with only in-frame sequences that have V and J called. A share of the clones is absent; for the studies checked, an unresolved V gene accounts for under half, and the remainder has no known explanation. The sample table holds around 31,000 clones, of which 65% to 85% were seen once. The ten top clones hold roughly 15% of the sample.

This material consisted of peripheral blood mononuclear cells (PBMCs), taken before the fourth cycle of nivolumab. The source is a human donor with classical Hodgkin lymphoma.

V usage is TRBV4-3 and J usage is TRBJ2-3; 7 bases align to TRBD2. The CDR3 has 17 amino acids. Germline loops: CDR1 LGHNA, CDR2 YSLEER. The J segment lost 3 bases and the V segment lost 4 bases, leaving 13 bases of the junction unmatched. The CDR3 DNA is TGCGCCAGCAGCCGACTCCCCCGGGGGAGGGGAACAGATACGCAGTATTTT. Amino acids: CASSRLPRGRGTDTQYF.

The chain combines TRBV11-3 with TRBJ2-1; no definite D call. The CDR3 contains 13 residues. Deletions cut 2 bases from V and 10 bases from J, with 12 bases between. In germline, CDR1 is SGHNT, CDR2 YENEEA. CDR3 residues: CASSLFSLQEQFF. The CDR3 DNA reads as TGTGCCAGCAGCTTATTCTCCCTGCAAGAGCAGTTCTTC.

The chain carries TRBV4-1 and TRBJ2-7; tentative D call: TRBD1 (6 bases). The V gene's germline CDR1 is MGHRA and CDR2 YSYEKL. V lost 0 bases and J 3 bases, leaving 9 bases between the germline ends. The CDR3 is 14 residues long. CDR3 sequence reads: CASSQDIGGYEQYF. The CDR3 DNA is TGCGCCAGCAGCCAAGATATAGGGGGCTACGAGCAGTACTTC.

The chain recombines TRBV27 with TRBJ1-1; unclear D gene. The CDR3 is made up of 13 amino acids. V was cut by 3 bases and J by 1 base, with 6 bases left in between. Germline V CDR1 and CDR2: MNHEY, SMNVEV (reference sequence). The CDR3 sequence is CASSLNRNTEAFF. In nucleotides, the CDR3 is TGTGCCAGCAGTTTGAACAGGAACACTGAAGCTTTCTTT.

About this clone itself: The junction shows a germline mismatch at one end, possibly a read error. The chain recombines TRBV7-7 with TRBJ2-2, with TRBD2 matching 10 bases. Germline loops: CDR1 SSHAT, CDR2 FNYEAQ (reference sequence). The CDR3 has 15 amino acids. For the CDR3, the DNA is TGTGCTAGCAGCAGGACTAGCGGAACCACCGGGGAGCTGTTTTTT. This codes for CASSRTSGTTGELFF.

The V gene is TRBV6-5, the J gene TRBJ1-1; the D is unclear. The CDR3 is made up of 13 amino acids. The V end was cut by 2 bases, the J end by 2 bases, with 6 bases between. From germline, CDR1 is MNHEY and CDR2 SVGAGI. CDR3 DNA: TGTGCCAGCAGTTACACCAGCAACACTGAAGCTTTCTTT. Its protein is CASSYTSNTEAFF.

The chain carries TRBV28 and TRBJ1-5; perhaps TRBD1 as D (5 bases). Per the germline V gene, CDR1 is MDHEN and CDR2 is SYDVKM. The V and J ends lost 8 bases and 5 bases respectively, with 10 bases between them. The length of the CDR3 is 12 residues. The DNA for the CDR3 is TGTGCCAGCGGGGGGGGGTATCAGCCCCAGCATTTT. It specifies CASGGGYQPQHF. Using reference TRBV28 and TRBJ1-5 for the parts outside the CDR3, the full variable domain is DVKVTQSSRYLVKRTGEKVFLECVQDMDHENMFWYRQDPGLGLRLIYFSYDVKMKEKGDIPEGYSVSREKKERFSLILESASTNQTSMYLCASGGGYQPQHFGDGTRLSIL.

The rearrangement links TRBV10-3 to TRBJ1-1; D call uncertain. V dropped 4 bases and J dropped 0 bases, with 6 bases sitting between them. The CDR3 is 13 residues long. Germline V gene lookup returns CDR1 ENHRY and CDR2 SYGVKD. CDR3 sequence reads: CAISAYLNTEAFF. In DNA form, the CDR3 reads TGTGCCATCAGTGCATACTTGAACACTGAAGCTTTCTTT.

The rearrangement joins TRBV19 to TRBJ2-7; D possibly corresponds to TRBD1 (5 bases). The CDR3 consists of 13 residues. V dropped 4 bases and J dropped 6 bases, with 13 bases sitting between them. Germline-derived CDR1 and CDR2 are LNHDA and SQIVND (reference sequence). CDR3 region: CASSTGKQREQYF. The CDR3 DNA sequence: TGTGCCAGTAGTACAGGGAAACAGCGCGAGCAGTACTTC.

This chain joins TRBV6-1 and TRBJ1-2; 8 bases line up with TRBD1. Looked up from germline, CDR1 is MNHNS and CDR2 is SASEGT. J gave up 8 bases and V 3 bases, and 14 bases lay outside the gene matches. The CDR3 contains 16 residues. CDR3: CASSDLGQASKGGYTF. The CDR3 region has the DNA TGTGCCAGCAGTGATTTGGGACAGGCGTCCAAGGGCGGCTACACCTTC.

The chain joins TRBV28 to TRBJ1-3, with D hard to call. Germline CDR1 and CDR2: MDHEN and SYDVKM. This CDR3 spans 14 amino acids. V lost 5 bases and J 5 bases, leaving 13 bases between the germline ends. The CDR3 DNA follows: TGTGCCAGCAGTCCCCGGGAAGACCGAAACACCATATATTTT. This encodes CASSPREDRNTIYF. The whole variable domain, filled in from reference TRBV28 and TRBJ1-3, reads DVKVTQSSRYLVKRTGEKVFLECVQDMDHENMFWYRQDPGLGLRLIYFSYDVKMKEKGDIPEGYSVSREKKERFSLILESASTNQTSMYLCASSPREDRNTIYFGEGSWLTVV.

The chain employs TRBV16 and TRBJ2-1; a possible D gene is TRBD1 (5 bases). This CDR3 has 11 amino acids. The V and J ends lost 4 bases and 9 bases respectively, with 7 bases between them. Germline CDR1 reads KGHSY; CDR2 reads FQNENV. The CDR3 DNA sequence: TGTGCCAGCAGCCTTAGGGGTGAGCAGTTCTTC. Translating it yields CASSLRGEQFF.

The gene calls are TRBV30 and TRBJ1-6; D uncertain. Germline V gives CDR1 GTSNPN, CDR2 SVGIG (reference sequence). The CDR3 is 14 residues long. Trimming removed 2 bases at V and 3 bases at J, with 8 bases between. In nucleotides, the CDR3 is TGTGCCTGGAGTCGCAAAAGCTATAATTCACCCCTCCACTTT. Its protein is CAWSRKSYNSPLHF.

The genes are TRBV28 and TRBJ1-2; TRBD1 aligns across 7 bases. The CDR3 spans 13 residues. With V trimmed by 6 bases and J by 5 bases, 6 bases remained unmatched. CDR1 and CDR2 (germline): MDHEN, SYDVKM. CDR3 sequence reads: CASRPGTAYGYTF. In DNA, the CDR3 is TGTGCCAGCAGACCCGGGACAGCGTATGGCTACACCTTC.

This CDR3 reads CASRGRTGGYNEQFF. CDR3 DNA: TGTGCCAGCAGGGGCCGGACAGGGGGATACAATGAGCAGTTCTTC. This chain connects TRBV11-2 to TRBJ2-1; 10 bases agree with TRBD1. The CDR3 covers 15 residues. Germline values: CDR1 SGHAT, CDR2 FQNNGV. J gave up 4 bases and V 6 bases, and 6 bases lay outside the gene matches. The full variable domain, completed using reference TRBV11-2 and TRBJ2-1, is EAGVAQSPRYKIIEKRQSVAFWCNPISGHATLYWYQQILGQGPKLLIQFQNNGVVDDSQLPKDRFSAERLKGVDSTLKIQPAKLEDSAVYLCASRGRTGGYNEQFFGPGTRLTVL.

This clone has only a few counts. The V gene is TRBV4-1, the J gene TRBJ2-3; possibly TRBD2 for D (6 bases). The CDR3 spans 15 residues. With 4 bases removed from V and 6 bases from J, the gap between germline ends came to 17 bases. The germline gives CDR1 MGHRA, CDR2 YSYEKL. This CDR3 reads CASSRGEGAGDTQYF. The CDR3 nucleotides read TGCGCCAGCAGCCGGGGGGAAGGGGCCGGCGATACGCAGTATTTT.

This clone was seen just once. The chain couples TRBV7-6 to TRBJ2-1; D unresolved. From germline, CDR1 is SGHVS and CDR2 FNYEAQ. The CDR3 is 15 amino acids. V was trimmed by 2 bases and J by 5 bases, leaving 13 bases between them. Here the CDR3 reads CASSLYQTLHNEQFF. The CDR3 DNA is TGTGCCAGCAGCTTATATCAGACCTTGCACAATGAGCAGTTCTTC.

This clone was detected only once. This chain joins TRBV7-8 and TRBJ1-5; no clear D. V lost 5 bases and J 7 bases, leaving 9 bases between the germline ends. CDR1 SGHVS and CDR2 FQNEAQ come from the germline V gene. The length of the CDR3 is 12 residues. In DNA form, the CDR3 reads TGTGCCAGCAGCCCCTTTTCCCAGCCCCAGCATTTT. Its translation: CASSPFSQPQHF.

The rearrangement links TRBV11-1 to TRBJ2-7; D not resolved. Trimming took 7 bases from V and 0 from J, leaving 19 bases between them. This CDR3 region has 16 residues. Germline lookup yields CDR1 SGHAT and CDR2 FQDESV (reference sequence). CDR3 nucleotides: TGTGCCAGCACCCATCTTTTTGCGGCCGGCTCCTACGAGCAGTACTTC. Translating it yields CASTHLFAAGSYEQYF. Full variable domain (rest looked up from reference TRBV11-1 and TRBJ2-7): EAEVAQSPRYKITEKSQAVAFWCDPISGHATLYWYRQILGQGPELLVQFQDESVVDDSQLPKDRFSAERLKGVDSTLKIQPAELGDSAMYLCASTHLFAAGSYEQYFGPGTRLTVT.

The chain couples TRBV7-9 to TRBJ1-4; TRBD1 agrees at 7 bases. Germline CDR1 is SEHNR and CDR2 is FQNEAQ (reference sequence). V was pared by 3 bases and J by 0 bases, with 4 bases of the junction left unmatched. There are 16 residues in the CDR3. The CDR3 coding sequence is TGTGCCAGCAGCTTGGGACAGACCCCAACTAATGAAAAACTGTTTTTT. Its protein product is CASSLGQTPTNEKLFF. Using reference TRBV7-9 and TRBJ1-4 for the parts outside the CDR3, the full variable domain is DTGVSQNPRHKITKRGQNVTFRCDPISEHNRLYWYRQTLGQGPEFLTYFQNEAQLEKSRLLSDRFSAERPKGSFSTLEIQRTEQGDSAMYLCASSLGQTPTNEKLFFGSGTQLSVL.

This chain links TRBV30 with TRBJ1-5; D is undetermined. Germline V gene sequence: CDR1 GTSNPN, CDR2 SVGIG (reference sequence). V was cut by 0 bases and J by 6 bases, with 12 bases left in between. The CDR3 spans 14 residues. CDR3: CAWSVFRLAQPQHF. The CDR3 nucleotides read TGTGCCTGGAGTGTTTTTCGGTTGGCTCAGCCCCAGCATTTT.

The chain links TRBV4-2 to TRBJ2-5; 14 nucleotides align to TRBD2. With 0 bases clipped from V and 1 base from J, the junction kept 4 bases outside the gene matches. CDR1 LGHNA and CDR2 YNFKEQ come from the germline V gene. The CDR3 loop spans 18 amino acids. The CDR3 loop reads CASSQDGTSGGPQETQYF. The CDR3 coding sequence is TGTGCCAGCAGCCAAGATGGGACTAGCGGGGGACCCCAAGAGACCCAGTACTTC.

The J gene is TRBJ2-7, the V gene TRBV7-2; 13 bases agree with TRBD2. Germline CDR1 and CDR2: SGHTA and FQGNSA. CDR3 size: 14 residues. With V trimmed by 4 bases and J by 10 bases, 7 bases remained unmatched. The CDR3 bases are TGTGCCAGCAGCTCCCTGGGACTAGCGGGAAGTCAGTACTTC. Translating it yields CASSSLGLAGSQYF.